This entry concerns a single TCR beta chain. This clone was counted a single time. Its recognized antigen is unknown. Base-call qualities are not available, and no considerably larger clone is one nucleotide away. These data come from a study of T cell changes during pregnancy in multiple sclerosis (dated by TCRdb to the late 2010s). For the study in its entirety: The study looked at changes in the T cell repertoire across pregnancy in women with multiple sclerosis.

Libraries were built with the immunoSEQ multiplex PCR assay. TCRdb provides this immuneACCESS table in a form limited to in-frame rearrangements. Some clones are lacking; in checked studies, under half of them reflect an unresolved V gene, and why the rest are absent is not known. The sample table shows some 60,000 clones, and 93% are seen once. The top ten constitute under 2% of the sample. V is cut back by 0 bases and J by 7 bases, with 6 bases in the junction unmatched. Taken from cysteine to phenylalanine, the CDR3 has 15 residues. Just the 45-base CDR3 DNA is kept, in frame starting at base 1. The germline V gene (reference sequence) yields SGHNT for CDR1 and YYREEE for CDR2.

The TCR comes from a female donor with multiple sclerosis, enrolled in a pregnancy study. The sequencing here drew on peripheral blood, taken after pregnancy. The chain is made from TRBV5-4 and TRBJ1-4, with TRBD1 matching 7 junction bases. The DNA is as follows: TGTGCCAGCAGCTTGGAGACAGGGAGGAGTGAAAAACTGTTTTTT. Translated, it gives CASSLETGRSEKLFF.